This TCR beta chain was recorded in a study of identical twins (dated by TCRdb to the mid-2010s). Context from the whole study: The study deep-sequenced TCR alpha and beta repertoires from monozygotic twins, unrelated adults of various ages and cord blood to test whether fetal clonotypes persist. To rule out contamination, the twin experiments were replicated at different times with different library preparation protocols.

From the cysteine through the phenylalanine, the CDR3 covers 13 amino acids. The CDR3 DNA has 39 bases and is translated from base 1. V trim: 8 bases; J trim: 5 bases; unmatched bases: 8. CDR1 and CDR2 (SNHLY, FYNNEI) derive from the germline V gene. Notes on this clonotype: There is no known antigen for this receptor. The record has no base qualities; no much larger clone is one base away.

All donors were healthy Caucasians. Three pairs of female monozygotic twins, all aged roughly 18 to 30 years, made up the twin cohort. CD4+ and CD8+ T cell populations were isolated with positive isolation kits from Invitrogen. Library prep was done by 5' RACE. Sequencing was carried out with an Illumina HiSeq 2000. A universal primer binding site was introduced by template switching, and a unique molecular identifier was present in the final cDNA, enabling accurate counting of TCR cDNA molecules. Specific primers in the conserved constant-segment region were used to synthesize first-strand cDNA for TCR alpha and beta chains. Each cDNA library was double barcoded, with a SMART-Mk sample barcode plus Illumina barcodes, to control for contamination. TruSeq adapter sequences, together with Illumina sample barcodes, were added in two successive PCR steps. The Illumina HiSeq platform was used with custom primers to sequence TCR alpha and beta cDNA libraries. Per the authors' processing: MiGEC was used to process raw reads and extract unique molecular identifiers, and MiXCR was used to find CDR3 positions. For each individual, recombination models were inferred using an EM algorithm with the repgenHMM and IGoR tools. The analysis of shared clonotypes was done with the tcR package in R, with sharing normalized by the product of cloneset sizes. Out-of-frame nonproductive sequences were analyzed to study raw recombination free of thymic and clonal selection effects. Using fastp trimming at Q25 and MiXCR clonotype assembly, TCRdb reanalyzed the public sequencing data and kept in-frame beta chains. Duplicate CDR3 protein sequences are folded into a single record with the most common DNA and genes. TCRdb's processing, not the authors', yielded these V and J calls. A total of 450,000 or so distinct CDR3 sequences appear in this sample, approximately 15% of them only once. The top ten constitute about 0.53% of the sample.

The full study reports these points: Out-of-frame TCR alpha sequences shared between twins showed an excess of low generation-probability sequences compared with coincidental sharing between unrelated individuals. Invariant T cells such as MAIT and iNKT could partly confound zero-insertion analyses, although diverse VJ usage argued against such confounding for most clonotypes. Because the same donors could not be followed over many years, the conclusions depended on cross-sectional statistical analysis. The excess sharing between twins in beta out-of-frame sequences was weaker because fewer shared sequences reduced the signal-to-noise ratio. Fewer insertions were carried by abundant cord blood beta clonotypes; a weaker similar trend was observed in young adult naive repertoires, while no such trend was observed in memory repertoires. Recombination models systematically underestimated out-of-frame TCR alpha sharing in monozygotic twins but agreed with sharing between unrelated individuals.

These data were also filed under a second study, of yellow fever vaccine responses in identical twins. As the second publication notes: The authors reported that the T cell response to vaccination in identical twins appeared partly convergent and partly personalized. The study precisely tracked vaccine-responding T cell clones in identical twins.

The chain is made from TRBV2 and TRBJ2-5; the central 7 bases match TRBD1. This receptor was obtained from a young woman in good health. Sequences were obtained from CD4+ T cells sorted from blood. The CDR3 is CASVVTGVETQYF. At the DNA level, the sequence is TGTGCCAGCGTGGTAACAGGGGTCGAGACCCAGTACTTC.